The T cell receptor (beta chain) under discussion was sequenced for a study of blood T cell repertoires in COVID-19 (dated by TCRdb to the early 2020s). Background for the entire study: Collaborator samples came from the United States, Italy and Spain and covered acute and convalescent phases of COVID-19. The prospective study material was composed of cDNA or gDNA derived from T cells, B-cell-depleted T cells, or PBMCs. The dataset comprised deeply sampled blood TCRbeta repertoires from subjects exposed to, actively infected with, or recovered from COVID-19. The repertoires were made available in a free public database intended to serve as a resource for research on the immune response to SARS-CoV-2. The samples were drawn from the first 160 participants of the ongoing ImmuneRACE study and from 1,254 subjects provided by 6 global collaborators. A de-identified subject ID, COVID-19 status, age in years and sex were almost always included in the sample metadata. Where available, HLA class I and class II types were obtained from metadata supplied by the sample provider rather than from assay-based typing. Study-wide conclusions, independent of this receptor: The amount of clinical and demographic metadata varied by source and participant and was provided uncurated.

Collaborating institutions collected whole blood in K2EDTA tubes following their own protocols. For TCRbeta analysis, collaborators shipped samples in one of three forms: frozen whole blood, isolated PBMCs, or DNA extracted from either of those sample types. Inclusive of the bounding cysteine and phenylalanine, the CDR3 is 16 residues long. The CDR3 DNA has 48 bases and is translated from base 1. CDR1 is given as SGHTA and CDR2 as FQGTGA, both from the germline V gene. Trimming leaves V shorter by 5 bases and J shorter by 0 bases, with the junction holding 4 bases beyond the gene matches. TCRbeta CDR3 regions were amplified from genomic DNA by means of the immunoSEQ Assay, a bias-controlled multiplex PCR. The original methods were these. The number of nucleated cells in each sample was estimated by amplification of reference gene primers within the assay. To quantify the absolute abundance of each unique TCRbeta CDR3 rearrangement, sequence reads were collapsed and filtered. For each sample, productive Simpson clonality was calculated as the square root of Simpson's diversity index across productive rearrangements. TCRdb limited this immuneACCESS table to in-frame rearrangements with V and J called. A share of clones is missing; checked studies link under half to unresolved V genes, and the rest is unexplained. From that table come the V and J calls and clone size; the DNA was used to work out D and trimming. The sample yields about 190,000 clones; 84% were counted once. 4.5% to 6% of the sample lies in the top ten.

Concerning this clone: No antigen is known for it. Base quality data are lacking; no much larger clone is found one base away.

The sample taken for sequencing was peripheral blood. The V gene is TRBV7-3 and the J gene is TRBJ2-6, with 7 middle bases fitting TRBD2. This clonotype was sampled from a woman aged 70 to 79 with active or convalescent COVID-19. The DNA is as follows: TGTGCCAGCAGCCCCTGGACTAGCTCTGGGGCCAACGTCCTGACTTTC. The resulting protein is CASSPWTSSGANVLTF.